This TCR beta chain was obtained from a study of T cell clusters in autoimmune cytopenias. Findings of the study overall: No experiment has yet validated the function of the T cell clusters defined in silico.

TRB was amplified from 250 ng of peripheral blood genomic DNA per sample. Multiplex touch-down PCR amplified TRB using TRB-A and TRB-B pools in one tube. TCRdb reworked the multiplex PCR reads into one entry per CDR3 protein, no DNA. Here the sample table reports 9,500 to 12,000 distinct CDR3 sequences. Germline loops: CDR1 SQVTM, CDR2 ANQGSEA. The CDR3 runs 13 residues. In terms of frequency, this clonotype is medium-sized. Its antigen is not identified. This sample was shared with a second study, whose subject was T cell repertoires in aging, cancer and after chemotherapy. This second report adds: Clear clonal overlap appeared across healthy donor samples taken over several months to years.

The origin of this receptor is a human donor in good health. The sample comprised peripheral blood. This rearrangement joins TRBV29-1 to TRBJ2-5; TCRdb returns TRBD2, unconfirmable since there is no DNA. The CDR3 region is CSVIAGSGETQYF.